Listed here are 28 T cell receptor beta chains from one sample, sequenced in a study of beta chain features in type 1 diabetes. The study, taken as a whole, reports: All four CD4+ subsets from Type 1 diabetes patients carried moderately but significantly shorter TCRB CDR3s.

No antigens are known for them. Reverse transcribing all isolated RNA meant expressed TCRB transcripts were sequenced. The repertoire was sequenced with immunoSEQ multiplex PCR; TCRdb's copy has only in-frame clones and lacks some. The profile covers 300,000 or so clones, with over 11% appearing a single time and 0.015% to 0.02% taken by the ten largest. The specimen sequenced was naive CD4+ T cells from blood. The receptors come from a man aged 25-40 years with type 1 diabetes.

This clone was found a few times. This chain uses TRBV4-1 with TRBJ2-6; no reliable D call. The V end lost 1 base, the J end lost 2 bases, and 9 bases lay between the germline ends. CDR1 and CDR2 (germline): MGHRA, YSYEKL. This CDR3 contains 16 residues. CDR3 bases: TGCGCCAGCAGCCAAGTTTACTCCCCTGGGGCCAACGTCCTGACTTTC. This encodes CASSQVYSPGANVLTF.

The CDR3 DNA reads TGTGCCAGCAGCAATCTAGCGGGAATTAGAGAGCAGTACTTC. This gives the protein CASSNLAGIREQYF. This chain joins TRBV7-2 and TRBJ2-7; 9 bases are a match to TRBD2. With V trimmed by 5 bases and J by 7 bases, 9 bases remained unmatched. This CDR3 has 14 residues. The V gene's germline CDR1 is SGHTA and CDR2 FQGNSA. Full variable domain (remainder filled in from reference TRBV7-2 and TRBJ2-7): GAGVSQSPSNKVTEKGKDVELRCDPISGHTALYWYRQSLGQGLEFLIYFQGNSAPDKSGLPSDRFSAERTGGSVSTLTIQRTQQEDSAVYLCASSNLAGIREQYFGPGTRLTVT.

This clone showed up just a few times. The chain couples TRBV5-6 to TRBJ2-5, with 10 bases that match TRBD2. The V and J ends lost 1 base and 4 bases, in that order; junction bases with no gene match: 7. Looked up from germline, CDR1 is SGHDT and CDR2 is YYEEEE. The CDR3 is made up of 16 amino acids. CDR3 loop: CASSLWSGRALETQYF. The CDR3 region has the DNA TGTGCCAGCAGCTTGTGGAGCGGGAGGGCCCTAGAGACCCAGTACTTC.

The chain couples TRBV29-1 to TRBJ2-7; a possible D gene is TRBD2 (5 bases). CDR3 length equals 14 residues. Between the trimmed V and J ends, which lost 3 bases and 2 bases, there was a span of 14 bases. The germline V gene encodes CDR1 SQVTM and CDR2 ANQGSEA. The CDR3: CSVDAWEIAYEQYF. The CDR3 DNA is TGCAGCGTTGACGCCTGGGAGATCGCCTACGAGCAGTACTTC.

There are a few counts of this clone. The CDR3 region is CASSDEGGIGNIQYF. DNA for the CDR3: TGTGCCAGCAGTGACGAGGGAGGGATCGGAAACATTCAGTACTTC. The V gene is TRBV2, the J gene TRBJ2-4, with 7 bases fitting TRBD2. V dropped 3 bases and J dropped 6; count of bases not matched to a gene: 8. CDR3 size: 15 residues. Germline V gene data show CDR1 as SNHLY and CDR2 as FYNNEI.

This rearrangement joins TRBV11-1 to TRBJ1-1; D ambiguous. This CDR3 has 12 amino acids. V was shortened by 3 bases and J by 7 bases, with 9 bases between the two germline ends. Germline loops: CDR1 SGHAT, CDR2 FQDESV (reference sequence). CDR3 protein: CASSFRGDEAFF. CDR3 bases: TGTGCCAGCAGCTTTCGGGGAGATGAAGCTTTCTTT.

This clone was found a few times. The chain carries TRBV7-9 and TRBJ1-4; TRBD1 agrees at 7 bases. Trimming took 5 bases from V and 8 from J; bases not matched to a gene: 5. The CDR3 has 13 amino acids. In germline, CDR1 is SEHNR, CDR2 FQNEAQ (reference sequence). The CDR3 region has the DNA TGTGCCAGCAGCCGAGGGGGCGCGGAAAAACTGTTTTTT. It encodes CASSRGGAEKLFF.

This clone came up a few times. This chain uses TRBV2 with TRBJ2-7; TRBD1 is a possible D gene (5 bases). Trimming stripped 2 bases from V and 7 bases from J, with 12 bases between. The CDR3 consists of 13 residues. Germline V CDR1 and CDR2: SNHLY, FYNNEI. CDR3 nucleotide sequence: TGTGCCAGCAGTGAAAGACTCCAGGGAGAGCAGTACTTC. Its translation is CASSERLQGEQYF.

Only a few counts were recorded for this clone. CDR3 DNA sequence: TGTGCCAGTAGTACTACCGGGACACCGAACACTGAAGCTTTCTTT. As protein: CASSTTGTPNTEAFF. This chain links TRBV19 with TRBJ1-1; D may be TRBD1 (6 bases). The CDR3 is 15 amino acids. The V end was cut by 4 bases, the J end by 1 base, with 13 bases between. CDR1 is LNHDA, CDR2 SQIVND, per germline (reference sequence).

A remark on this clone: At the DNA level, this CDR3 is encoded by other sequences in the same sample as well. This sequence joins TRBV6-1 and TRBJ1-2; D is perhaps TRBD1 (5 bases). CDR1 and CDR2 (germline): MNHNS, SASEGT. CDR3 size: 13 residues. Trimming cost V 2 bases and J 2 bases, with 6 bases left between them. The CDR3: CASSERQNYGYTF. As DNA, the CDR3 is TGTGCCAGCAGTGAAAGACAGAACTATGGCTACACCTTC.

This clone has just a few counts. The chain combines TRBV9 with TRBJ1-4; 7 bases align to TRBD1. V lost 6 bases and J lost 0; bases outside the gene matches: 11. Germline V gene sequence: CDR1 SGDLS, CDR2 YYNGEE. The CDR3 is made up of 17 amino acids. The chain's CDR3 is CASTPAQGEATNEKLFF. CDR3 DNA: TGTGCCAGCACCCCAGCGCAGGGGGAAGCAACTAATGAAAAACTGTTTTTT.

This clone showed up just a few times. One end of the junction does not line up with germline, which may come from a read error. The chain carries TRBV7-7 and TRBJ2-5; D gene uncertain. From germline, CDR1 is SSHAT and CDR2 FNYEAQ (reference sequence). This CDR3 contains 13 residues. CDR3 DNA sequence: TGTGCTAGCAGCTTCGGCGGTCAAGAGACCCAGTACTTC. Translated, it gives CASSFGGQETQYF.

The chain recombines TRBV2 with TRBJ2-7; 8 nucleotides agree with TRBD1. The CDR3 is 13 amino acids. CDR1 and CDR2 (germline): SNHLY, FYNNEI. V shed 5 bases, J shed 11 bases, and the junction held 11 bases outside the gene matches. CDR3 bases: TGTGCCAGCAGTTCCCGGACAGGGTTATTTGAGTACTTC. Protein sequence: CASSSRTGLFEYF. Full variable domain (remainder filled in from reference TRBV2 and TRBJ2-7): EPEVTQTPSHQVTQMGQEVILRCVPISNHLYFYWYRQILGQKVEFLVSFYNNEISEKSEIFDDQFSVERPDGSNFTLKIRSTKLEDSAMYFCASSSRTGLFEYFGPGTRLTVT.

The CDR3 sequence is CASSFVGGTEAFF. The CDR3 DNA reads as TGTGCCAGCAGCTTTGTCGGAGGCACTGAAGCTTTCTTT. The V gene is TRBV7-9, the J gene TRBJ1-1; no clear D. The CDR3 is 13 amino acids. The ends were cut back, 3 bases at V and 4 bases at J, with 9 bases in the middle. CDR1 is SEHNR and CDR2 is FQNEAQ in the germline V gene (reference sequence). Full variable domain (outside the CDR3, taken from reference TRBV7-9 and TRBJ1-1): DTGVSQNPRHKITKRGQNVTFRCDPISEHNRLYWYRQTLGQGPEFLTYFQNEAQLEKSRLLSDRFSAERPKGSFSTLEIQRTEQGDSAMYLCASSFVGGTEAFFGQGTRLTVV.

This clone was counted only a few times. The chain joins TRBV11-2 to TRBJ2-4, with TRBD1 matching 9 bases. This CDR3 is 14 amino acids long. Losses at the gene ends were 5 bases for V and 5 bases for J; bases not matched to a gene: 4. Germline assignment: CDR1 SGHAT and CDR2 FQNNGV. The CDR3 sequence is CASSPRTGENIQYF. The CDR3 bases are TGTGCCAGCAGCCCCCGGACAGGGGAAAACATTCAGTACTTC.

This chain connects TRBV19 to TRBJ2-2; weak D call: TRBD2 (6 bases). The CDR3 consists of 14 residues. V was cut by 10 bases and J by 0 bases, with 12 bases left in between. Per germline, CDR1 LNHDA and CDR2 SQIVND (reference sequence). The CDR3 sequence: CATGTPPNTGELFF. The CDR3 DNA sequence: TGTGCCACGGGGACTCCGCCGAACACCGGGGAGCTGTTTTTT.

A word on this clone: It is likely a read error, because the conserved phenylalanine at the end of the CDR3 is missing. Because the CDR3's place on the DNA is in doubt, the DNA is left out and the CDR3 is given as listed by TCRdb. The V and J genes are TRBV5-4 and TRBJ2-2; the tabulated D call, TRBD2, remains unverified against the DNA. Inclusive of both ends, the CDR3 amounts to 8 amino acids. CDR1 SGHNT and CDR2 YYREEE come from the germline V gene (reference sequence). CDR3: CASSSGLA.

The sample holds a few counts of this clone. The chain is built from TRBV4-2 and TRBJ2-1; the match to TRBD2 covers 8 bases. This CDR3 is built from 16 residues. Germline loops: CDR1 LGHNA, CDR2 YNFKEQ. The V segment lost 2 bases and the J segment 4 bases; nucleotides outside the gene matches: 7. The CDR3 loop reads CASSQLSGSSYNEQFF. The DNA for the CDR3 is TGTGCCAGCAGCCAATTAAGCGGGAGTTCGTACAATGAGCAGTTCTTC.

Notes on this clone: Other DNA variants within this sample encode the same CDR3. The genes are TRBV9 and TRBJ1-1, with TRBD1 matching over 7 bases. The germline V gene has CDR1 SGDLS and CDR2 YYNGEE. The J segment lost 3 bases and the V segment lost 0 bases, leaving 5 bases of the junction unmatched. The CDR3 extends over 15 amino acids. Here the CDR3 reads CASSVAGTGDTEAFF. CDR3 DNA: TGTGCCAGCAGCGTAGCTGGTACAGGGGACACTGAAGCTTTCTTT.

A few counts support this clone. The CDR3 nucleotides are TGTGCCAGTACTACAGGGGAGCATGAGCAGTTCTTC. Its translation: CASTTGEHEQFF. The gene calls are TRBV2 and TRBJ2-1; 7 nucleotides line up with TRBD1. The CDR3 is 12 amino acids. J lost 8 bases, V lost 9 bases, and 7 bases had no gene match. Germline V lookup: CDR1 SNHLY, CDR2 FYNNEI.

The table lists this clone with a few counts. This chain uses TRBV4-3 with TRBJ2-2; 8 bases match TRBD2. The V gene's germline CDR1 is LGHNA and CDR2 YSLEER. The V gene end was trimmed by 4 bases and the J gene end by 8 bases; junction bases not matched to a gene: 6. CDR3 size: 14 residues. As DNA, the CDR3 is TGCGCCAGCAGCCGGGACTTAGCGGGAGGGGAGCTGTTTTTT. It is translated as CASSRDLAGGELFF.

The chain links TRBV19 to TRBJ2-1; D gene uncertain. CDR3 size: 12 residues. V was cut by 9 bases and J by 2 bases, with 8 bases left in between. The germline V gene encodes CDR1 LNHDA and CDR2 SQIVND (reference sequence). CDR3 in amino acids: CASRKTYNEQFF. CDR3 DNA sequence: TGTGCCAGCAGGAAAACCTACAATGAGCAGTTCTTC.

The chain carries TRBV9 and TRBJ2-7; no clear D. Trimming removed 0 bases from V and 8 bases from J, with 12 bases in between. The CDR3 extends over 13 amino acids. Germline V gene sequence: CDR1 SGDLS, CDR2 YYNGEE. CDR3 in DNA: TGTGCCAGCAGCGTAGATGTCACCAACAAGCAGTACTTC. This encodes CASSVDVTNKQYF.

The chain is built from TRBV18 and TRBJ2-2; perhaps TRBD1 as D (5 bases). Between the trimmed V and J ends, which lost 3 bases and 4 bases, there was a span of 9 bases. CDR1 and CDR2 (germline): KGHSH, LQKENI. The CDR3 has 14 residues. The CDR3 is CASSPLRVTGELFF. The CDR3 DNA reads TGTGCCAGCTCACCGCTCAGGGTCACCGGGGAGCTGTTTTTT.

The V call is TRBV19, the J call TRBJ2-1, with 9 bases that match TRBD1. There are 15 residues in the CDR3. V lost 7 bases to trimming and J lost 2 bases; unmatched junction nucleotides: 6. The germline gives CDR1 LNHDA, CDR2 SQIVND (reference sequence). The CDR3 DNA sequence: TGTGCCAGTACCCCGGACAGGGGAACCTACAATGAGCAGTTCTTC. It yields the protein CASTPDRGTYNEQFF.

The V gene is TRBV28, the J gene TRBJ2-7; no definite D call. CDR3 length equals 12 residues. V lost 3 bases to trimming and J lost 4 bases, with 7 bases between them. Germline V lookup: CDR1 MDHEN, CDR2 SYDVKM. CDR3 amino acids: CASSLAHYEQYF. The CDR3 DNA reads as TGTGCCAGCAGTTTGGCCCATTACGAGCAGTACTTC.

In its sample, this clone was seen a few times. The identical CDR3 is also encoded by other nucleotide sequences in the sample. The chain links TRBV7-3 to TRBJ2-3; the D is unclear. Germline lookup yields CDR1 SGHTA and CDR2 FQGTGA. V lost 2 bases and J lost 0, with 6 bases in between. This CDR3 contains 14 residues. The CDR3 bases are TGTGCCAGCAGCTTAGGCCCTAGCACAGATACGCAGTATTTT. Encoded protein: CASSLGPSTDTQYF.

The chain employs TRBV29-1 and TRBJ2-3; D perhaps matches TRBD2 (6 bases). V was trimmed by 7 bases and J by 1 base, leaving 21 bases between them. The CDR3 consists of 16 residues. Germline values: CDR1 SQVTM, CDR2 ANQGSEA. As DNA, the CDR3 is TGCAGCGCCCGCGGAGTGCAGGGAGGTGGCACAGATACGCAGTATTTT. It codes for CSARGVQGGGTDTQYF.